This TCR beta chain came from a study of T-cell reconstitution after alpha-beta-depleted transplantation in children. Unique molecular identifiers were incorporated during preparation of the TCRbeta library. MiXCR was run by TCRdb on the PCR reads, yielding one entry per CDR3 protein. The repertoire includes about 1,000,000 distinct CDR3 sequences, roughly 29% of them detected once, and roughly 31% sits in the top ten. Findings and limits, study-wide: One year post-transplant, T-cell counts and diversity were largely derived from T cells produced anew. Day-60 TCRbeta diversity that was high in some patients was derived from surviving recipient T cells and thymic progenitors.

A remark on this clonotype: Its specificity is unknown. A read error may produce the germline difference seen at one junction end.

This clonotype was sampled from a boy in the first two years of life who had a stem cell transplant for SCID, so the T cells may come from the graft donor. This sample comprised PBMCs, mostly from graft donor cells, obtained 360 days after TCRalphabeta/CD19-depleted stem cell transplant.

CDR3 sequence (DNA): TGTGCCAGCAGTCCCAGAGGGACCTCCCTCGTAGGGCATTTT. This encodes CASSPRGTSLVGHF. The chain has TRBV6-4 and TRBJ1-3; the D gene is possibly TRBD1 (5 bases). CDR3 length: 14 amino acids. In germline, CDR1 is MRHNA, CDR2 SNTAGT.